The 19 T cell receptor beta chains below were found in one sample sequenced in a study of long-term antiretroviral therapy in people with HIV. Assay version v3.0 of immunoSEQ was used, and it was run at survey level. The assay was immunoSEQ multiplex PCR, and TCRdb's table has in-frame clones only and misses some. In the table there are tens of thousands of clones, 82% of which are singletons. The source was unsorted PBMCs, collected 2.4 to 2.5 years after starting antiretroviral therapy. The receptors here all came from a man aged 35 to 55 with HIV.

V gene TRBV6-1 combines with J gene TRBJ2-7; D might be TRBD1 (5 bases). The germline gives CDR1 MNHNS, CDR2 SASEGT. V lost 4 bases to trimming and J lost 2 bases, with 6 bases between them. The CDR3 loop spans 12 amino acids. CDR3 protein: CASSATAYEQYF. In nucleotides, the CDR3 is TGTGCCAGCAGTGCGACAGCCTACGAGCAGTACTTC.

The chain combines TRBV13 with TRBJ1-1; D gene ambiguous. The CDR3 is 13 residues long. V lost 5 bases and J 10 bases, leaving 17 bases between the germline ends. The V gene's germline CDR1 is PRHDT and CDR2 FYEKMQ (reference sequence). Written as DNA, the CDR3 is TGTGCCAGCAGCAAACAAACGGGCGGTGGAGCTTTCTTT. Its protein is CASSKQTGGGAFF.

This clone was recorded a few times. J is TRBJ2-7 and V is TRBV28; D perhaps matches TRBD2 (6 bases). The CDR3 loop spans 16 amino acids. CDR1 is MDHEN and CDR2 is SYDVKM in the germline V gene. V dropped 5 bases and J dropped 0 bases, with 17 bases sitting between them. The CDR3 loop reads CASSIFTDGSSYEQYF. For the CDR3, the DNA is TGTGCCAGCAGTATATTCACCGACGGGAGCTCCTACGAGCAGTACTTC. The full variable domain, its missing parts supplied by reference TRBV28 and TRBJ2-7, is DVKVTQSSRYLVKRTGEKVFLECVQDMDHENMFWYRQDPGLGLRLIYFSYDVKMKEKGDIPEGYSVSREKKERFSLILESASTNQTSMYLCASSIFTDGSSYEQYFGPGTRLTVT.

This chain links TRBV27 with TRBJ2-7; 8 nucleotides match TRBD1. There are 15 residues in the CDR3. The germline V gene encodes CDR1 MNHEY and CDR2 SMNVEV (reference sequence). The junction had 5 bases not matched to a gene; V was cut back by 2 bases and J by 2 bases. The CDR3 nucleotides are TGTGCCAGCAGTTTACCAGGGGGCGGCCCCTACGAGCAGTACTTC. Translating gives CASSLPGGGPYEQYF.

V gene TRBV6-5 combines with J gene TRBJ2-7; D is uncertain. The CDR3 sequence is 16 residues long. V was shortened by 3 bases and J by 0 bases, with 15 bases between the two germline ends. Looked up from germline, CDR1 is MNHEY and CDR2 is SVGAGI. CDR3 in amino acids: CASSYQSPPSSYEQYF. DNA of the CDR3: TGTGCCAGCAGTTATCAGTCTCCCCCGAGCTCCTACGAGCAGTACTTC.

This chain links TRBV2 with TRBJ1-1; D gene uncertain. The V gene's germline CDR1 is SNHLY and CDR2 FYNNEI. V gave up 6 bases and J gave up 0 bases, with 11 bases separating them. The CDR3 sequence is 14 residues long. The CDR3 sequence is CASRIGQLNTEAFF. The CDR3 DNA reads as TGTGCCAGCAGAATTGGGCAGTTGAACACTGAAGCTTTCTTT.

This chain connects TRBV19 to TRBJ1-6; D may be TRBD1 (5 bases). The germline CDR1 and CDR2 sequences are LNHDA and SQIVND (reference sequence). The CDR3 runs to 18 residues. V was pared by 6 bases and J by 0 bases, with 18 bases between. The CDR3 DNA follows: TGTGCCAGTAGCCAAAAGGGGACGGTGAGCTCCTATAATTCACCCCTCCACTTT. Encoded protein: CASSQKGTVSSYNSPLHF.

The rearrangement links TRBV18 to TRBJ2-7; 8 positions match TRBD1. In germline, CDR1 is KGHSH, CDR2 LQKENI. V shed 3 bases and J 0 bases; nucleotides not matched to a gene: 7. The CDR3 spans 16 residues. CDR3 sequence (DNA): TGTGCCAGCTCACCTAAAATCGGACAGGGCTCCTACGAGCAGTACTTC. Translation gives CASSPKIGQGSYEQYF.

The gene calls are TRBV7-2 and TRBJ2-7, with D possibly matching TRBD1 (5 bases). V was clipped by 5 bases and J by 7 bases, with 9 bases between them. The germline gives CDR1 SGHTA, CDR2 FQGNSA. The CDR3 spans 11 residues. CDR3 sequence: CASSTAGEQYF. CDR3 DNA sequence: TGTGCCAGCAGCACAGCAGGGGAGCAGTACTTC.

CDR3 sequence (DNA): TGCGCCAGCAGCCAAGACGCAGACCTAAATCAGCCCCAGCATTTT. Translated, it gives CASSQDADLNQPQHF. V usage is TRBV4-3 and J usage is TRBJ1-5, with D uncertain. The CDR3 extends over 15 amino acids. Germline loops: CDR1 LGHNA, CDR2 YSLEER. Trimming stripped 0 bases from V and 4 bases from J, with 10 bases between.

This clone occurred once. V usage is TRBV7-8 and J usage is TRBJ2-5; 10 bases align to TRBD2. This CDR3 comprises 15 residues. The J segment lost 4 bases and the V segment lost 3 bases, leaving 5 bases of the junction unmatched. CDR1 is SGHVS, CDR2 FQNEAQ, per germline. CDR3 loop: CASSLGLAGVETQYF. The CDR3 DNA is TGTGCCAGCAGCTTGGGGCTAGCGGGAGTAGAGACCCAGTACTTC.

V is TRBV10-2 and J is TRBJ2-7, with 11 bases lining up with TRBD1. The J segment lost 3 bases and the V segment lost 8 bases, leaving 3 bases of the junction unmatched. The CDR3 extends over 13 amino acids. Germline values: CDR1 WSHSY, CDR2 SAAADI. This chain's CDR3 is CASLGQGDYEQYF. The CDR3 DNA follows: TGCGCCAGCTTGGGACAGGGGGACTACGAGCAGTACTTC.

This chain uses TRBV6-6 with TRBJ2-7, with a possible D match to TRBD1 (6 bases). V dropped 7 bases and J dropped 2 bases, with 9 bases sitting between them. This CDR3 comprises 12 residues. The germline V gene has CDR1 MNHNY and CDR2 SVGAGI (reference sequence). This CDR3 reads CASTDSTYEQYF. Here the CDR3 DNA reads TGTGCCAGCACGGACAGCACCTACGAGCAGTACTTC.

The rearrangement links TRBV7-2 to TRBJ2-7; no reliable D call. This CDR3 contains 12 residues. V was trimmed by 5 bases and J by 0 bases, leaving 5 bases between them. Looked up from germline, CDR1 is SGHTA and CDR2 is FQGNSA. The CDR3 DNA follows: TGTGCCAGCAGCACGAGCTCCTACGAGCAGTACTTC. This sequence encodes CASSTSSYEQYF.

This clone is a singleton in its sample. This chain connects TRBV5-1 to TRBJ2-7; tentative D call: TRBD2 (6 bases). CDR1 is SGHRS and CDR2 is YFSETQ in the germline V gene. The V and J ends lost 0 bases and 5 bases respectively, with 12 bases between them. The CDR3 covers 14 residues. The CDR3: CASSLGGGTNEQYF. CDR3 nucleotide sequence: TGCGCCAGCAGCTTGGGTGGGGGGACGAACGAGCAGTACTTC.

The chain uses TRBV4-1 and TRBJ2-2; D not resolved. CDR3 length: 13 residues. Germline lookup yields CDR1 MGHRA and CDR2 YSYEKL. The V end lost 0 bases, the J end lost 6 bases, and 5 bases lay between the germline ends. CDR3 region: CASSQDLAGELFF. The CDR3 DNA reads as TGCGCCAGCAGCCAAGATCTAGCCGGGGAGCTGTTTTTT.

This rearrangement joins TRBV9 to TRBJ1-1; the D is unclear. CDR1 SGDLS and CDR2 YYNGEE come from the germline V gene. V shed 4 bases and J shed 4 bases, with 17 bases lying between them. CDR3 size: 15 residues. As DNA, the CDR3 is TGTGCCAGCAGCCCTAGTGGTACCGGCCCCACTGAAGCTTTCTTT. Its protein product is CASSPSGTGPTEAFF.

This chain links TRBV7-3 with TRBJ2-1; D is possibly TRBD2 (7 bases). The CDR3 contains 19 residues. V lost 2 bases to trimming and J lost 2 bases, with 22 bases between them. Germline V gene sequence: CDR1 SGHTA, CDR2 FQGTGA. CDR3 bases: TGTGCCAGCAGCTTATTAGGCCCAGGCGGCGGGGGCCCCTACAATGAGCAGTTCTTC. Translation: CASSLLGPGGGGPYNEQFF.

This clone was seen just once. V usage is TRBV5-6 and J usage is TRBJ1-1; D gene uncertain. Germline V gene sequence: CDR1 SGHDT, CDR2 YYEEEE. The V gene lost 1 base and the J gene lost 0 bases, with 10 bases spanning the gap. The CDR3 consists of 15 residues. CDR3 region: CASSLRRQVNTEAFF. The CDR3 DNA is TGTGCCAGCAGCTTGAGGAGGCAGGTGAACACTGAAGCTTTCTTT.